Below, 7 T cell receptor beta chains from the same sample are listed, as sequenced in a study of metastatic and nonmetastatic thyroid tumors. TCRdb reanalyzed the PCR reads via MiXCR. The sample has about 32,000 clones; 20% to 25% are singletons. Ahead of thyroid surgery, no patient had received treatment of any kind. The sequenced sample was blood. These receptors were obtained from a female donor with papillary thyroid cancer or a benign thyroid nodule (not recorded which). Some clones in this sample may be carry-over from other donors' samples.

As concerns this clone: A read error may account for a junction end that differs from germline. The chain is built from TRBV5-1 and TRBJ1-5; D gene uncertain. This CDR3 has 15 residues. In germline, CDR1 is SGHRS, CDR2 YFSETQ. The CDR3 nucleotides are TGCGCCAGCAGCTTGGCCTGCAATAGAAATCAGCCCAAGCATTTT. This translates into CASSLACNRNQPKHF. Complete variable domain (other parts from reference TRBV5-1 and TRBJ1-5): KAGVTQTPRYLIKTRGQQVTLSCSPISGHRSVSWYQQTPGQGLQFLFEYFSETQRNKGNFPGRFSGRQFSNSRSEMNVSTLELGDSALYLCASSLACNRNQPKHFGDGTRLSIL.

The table lists this clone with many counts. V and J are TRBV20-1 and TRBJ1-4; 11 positions match TRBD1. Trimming at V came to 5 bases and at J to 8 bases, leaving 7 bases not matched to a gene. CDR3 length: 14 amino acids. Per germline, CDR1 DFQATT and CDR2 SNEGSKA (reference sequence). CDR3 loop: CSAGTGGENEKLFF. The CDR3, as DNA: TGCAGTGCTGGGACAGGGGGGGAAAACGAAAAACTGTTTTTT.

This clone was recorded many times. The chain is built from TRBV7-8 and TRBJ2-1; TRBD2 matches 11 bases. Germline V gene data show CDR1 as SGHVS and CDR2 as FQNEAQ. Trimming took 1 base from V and 7 from J; bases not matched to a gene: 3. This CDR3 has 15 amino acids. This CDR3 reads CASSLEASGRNEQFF. DNA of the CDR3: TGTGCCAGCAGCTTAGAAGCTAGCGGGAGGAATGAGCAGTTCTTC.

This clone has a count of ten or more. The chain's CDR3 is CASSPGQLGAQETQYF. CDR3 nucleotides: TGTGCCAGCTCACCCGGACAGCTCGGGGCCCAAGAGACCCAGTACTTC. The chain has TRBV18 and TRBJ2-5; TRBD1 is a possible D gene (6 bases). From germline, CDR1 is KGHSH and CDR2 LQKENI. The CDR3 sequence is 16 residues long. Trimming removed 3 bases from V and 1 base from J, with 15 bases in between.

This clone came up many times. The rearrangement links TRBV20-1 to TRBJ2-1; 13 bases are a match to TRBD2. The CDR3 has 16 residues. With 2 bases clipped from V and 3 bases from J, the junction kept 4 bases outside the gene matches. The V gene's germline CDR1 is DFQATT and CDR2 SNEGSKA (reference sequence). The CDR3 DNA reads as TGCAGTGCTAGAAAGGGACTAGCGGGATTCTACAATGAGCAGTTCTTC. It codes for CSARKGLAGFYNEQFF.

This clone was seen repeatedly, ten times or more. The gene calls are TRBV5-8 and TRBJ1-3; D remains unclear. The germline V and J ends were trimmed by 2 bases and 0 bases, with 12 bases remaining between them. The CDR3 sequence is 16 residues long. The V gene's germline CDR1 is SGHTS and CDR2 YDEGEE. DNA of the CDR3: TGTGCCAGCAGCTTAAAACGAACCATCTCTGGAAACACCATATATTTT. It specifies CASSLKRTISGNTIYF.

The count of this clone is one. Compared with germline, one end of the junction differs, possibly owing to a read error. This specimen includes other DNA sequences encoding the same CDR3. The genes are TRBV19 and TRBJ1-1, with no clear D. In germline, CDR1 is LNHDA, CDR2 SQIVND (reference sequence). This CDR3 is 11 amino acids long. The CDR3 bases are TGTGCGAGTAGTGTTCACACTGAAGCTTTCTTT. The encoded protein is CASSVHTEAFF. The full variable domain, rest sourced from reference TRBV19 and TRBJ1-1, is DGGITQSPKYLFRKEGQNVTLSCEQNLNHDAMYWYRQDPGQGLRLIYYSQIVNDFQKGDIAEGYSVSREKKESFPLTVTSAQKNPTAFYLCASSVHTEAFFGQGTRLTVV.